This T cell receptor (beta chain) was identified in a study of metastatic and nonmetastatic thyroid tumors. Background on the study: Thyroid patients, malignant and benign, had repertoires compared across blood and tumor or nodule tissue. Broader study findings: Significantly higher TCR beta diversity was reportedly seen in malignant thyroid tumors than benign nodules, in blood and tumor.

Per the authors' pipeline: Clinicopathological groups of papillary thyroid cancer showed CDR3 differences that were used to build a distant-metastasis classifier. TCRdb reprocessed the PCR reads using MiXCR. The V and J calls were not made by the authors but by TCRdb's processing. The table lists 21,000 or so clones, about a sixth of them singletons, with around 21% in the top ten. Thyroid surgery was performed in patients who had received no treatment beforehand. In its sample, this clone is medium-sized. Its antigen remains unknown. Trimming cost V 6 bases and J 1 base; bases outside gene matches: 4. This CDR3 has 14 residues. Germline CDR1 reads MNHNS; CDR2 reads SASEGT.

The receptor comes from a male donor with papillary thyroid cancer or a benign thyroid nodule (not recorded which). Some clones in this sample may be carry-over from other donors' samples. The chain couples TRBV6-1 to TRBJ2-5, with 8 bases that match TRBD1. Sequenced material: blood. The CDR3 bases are TGTGCCAGCAGGTCTGACAGGGGCCAAGAGACCCAGTACTTC. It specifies CASRSDRGQETQYF.